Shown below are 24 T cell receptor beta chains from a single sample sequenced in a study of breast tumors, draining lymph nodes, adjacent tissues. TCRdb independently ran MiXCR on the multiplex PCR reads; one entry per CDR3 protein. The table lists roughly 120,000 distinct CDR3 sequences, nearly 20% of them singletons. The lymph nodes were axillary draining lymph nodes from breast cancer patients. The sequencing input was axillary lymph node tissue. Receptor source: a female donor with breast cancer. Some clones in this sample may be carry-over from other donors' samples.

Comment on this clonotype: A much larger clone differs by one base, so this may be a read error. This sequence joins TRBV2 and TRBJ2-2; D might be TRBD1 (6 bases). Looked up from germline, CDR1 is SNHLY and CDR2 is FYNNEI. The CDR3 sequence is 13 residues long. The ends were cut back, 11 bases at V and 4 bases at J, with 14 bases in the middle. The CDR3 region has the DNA TGTGCCCCCAGCCGGGACACCACCGGGGAGCTGTTTTTT. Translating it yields CAPSRDTTGELFF.

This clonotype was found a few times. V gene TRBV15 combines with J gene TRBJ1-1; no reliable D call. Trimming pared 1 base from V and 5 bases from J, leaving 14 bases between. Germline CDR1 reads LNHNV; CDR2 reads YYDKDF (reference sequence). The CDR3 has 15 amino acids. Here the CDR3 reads CATSRVAMGGTEAFF. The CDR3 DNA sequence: TGTGCCACCAGCAGAGTGGCCATGGGAGGAACTGAAGCTTTCTTT.

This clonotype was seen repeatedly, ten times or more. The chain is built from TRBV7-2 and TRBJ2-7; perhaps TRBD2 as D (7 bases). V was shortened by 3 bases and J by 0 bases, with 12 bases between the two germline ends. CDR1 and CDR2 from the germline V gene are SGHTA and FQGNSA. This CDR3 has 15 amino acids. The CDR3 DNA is TGTGCCAGCAGCTTTTCGGGGGGCCGCTCCTACGAGCAGTACTTC. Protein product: CASSFSGGRSYEQYF.

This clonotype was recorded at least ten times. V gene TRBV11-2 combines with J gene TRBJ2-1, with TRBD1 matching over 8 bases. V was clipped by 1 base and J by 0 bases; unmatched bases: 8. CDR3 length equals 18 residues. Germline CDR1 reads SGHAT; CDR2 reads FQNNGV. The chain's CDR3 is CASSLGSGRGRSYNEQFF. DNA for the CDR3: TGTGCCAGCAGCTTAGGAAGTGGCAGGGGGCGCTCCTACAATGAGCAGTTCTTC.

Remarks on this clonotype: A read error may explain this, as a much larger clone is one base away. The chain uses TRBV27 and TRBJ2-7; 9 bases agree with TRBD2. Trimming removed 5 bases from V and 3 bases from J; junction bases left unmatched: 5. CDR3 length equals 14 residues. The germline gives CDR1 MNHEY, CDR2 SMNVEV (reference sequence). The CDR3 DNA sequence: TGTGCCAGCAGTCTCAAGCGGGAGGACTACGAGCAGTACTTC. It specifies CASSLKREDYEQYF.

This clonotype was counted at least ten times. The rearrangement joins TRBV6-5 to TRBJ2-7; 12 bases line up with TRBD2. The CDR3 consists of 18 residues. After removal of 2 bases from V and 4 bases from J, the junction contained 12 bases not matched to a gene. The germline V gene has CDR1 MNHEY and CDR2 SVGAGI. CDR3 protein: CASSYRTSGAGHQYEQYF. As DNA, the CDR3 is TGTGCCAGCAGTTACCGGACTAGCGGGGCAGGGCATCAATACGAGCAGTACTTC.

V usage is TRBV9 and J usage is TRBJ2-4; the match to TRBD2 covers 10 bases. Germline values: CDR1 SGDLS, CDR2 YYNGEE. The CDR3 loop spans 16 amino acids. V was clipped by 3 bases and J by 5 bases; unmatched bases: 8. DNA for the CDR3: TGTGCCAGCAGCGGGAAAGCGGGAGGGCCGCAAAACATTCAGTACTTC. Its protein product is CASSGKAGGPQNIQYF.

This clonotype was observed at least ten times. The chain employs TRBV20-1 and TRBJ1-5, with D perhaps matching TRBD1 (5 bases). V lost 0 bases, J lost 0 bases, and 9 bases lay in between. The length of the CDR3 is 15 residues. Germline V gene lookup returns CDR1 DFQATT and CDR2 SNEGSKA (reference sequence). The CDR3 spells CSAREGPYSNQPQHF. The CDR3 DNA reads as TGCAGTGCTAGAGAGGGACCTTATAGCAATCAGCCCCAGCATTTT.

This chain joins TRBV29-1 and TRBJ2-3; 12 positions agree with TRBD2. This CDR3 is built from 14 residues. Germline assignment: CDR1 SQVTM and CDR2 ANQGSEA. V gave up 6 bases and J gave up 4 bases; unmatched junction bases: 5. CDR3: CSVRLAGVADTQYF. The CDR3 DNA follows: TGCAGCGTCAGACTAGCGGGAGTTGCAGATACGCAGTATTTT.

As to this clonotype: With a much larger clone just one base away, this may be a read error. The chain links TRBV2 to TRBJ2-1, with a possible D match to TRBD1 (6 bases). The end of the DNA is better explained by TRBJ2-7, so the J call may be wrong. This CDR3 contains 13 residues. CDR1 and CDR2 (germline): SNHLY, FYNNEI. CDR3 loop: CASSGQLSNEQYF. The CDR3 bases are TGTGCCAGCAGCGGACAGCTTTCTAATGAGCAGTACTTC.

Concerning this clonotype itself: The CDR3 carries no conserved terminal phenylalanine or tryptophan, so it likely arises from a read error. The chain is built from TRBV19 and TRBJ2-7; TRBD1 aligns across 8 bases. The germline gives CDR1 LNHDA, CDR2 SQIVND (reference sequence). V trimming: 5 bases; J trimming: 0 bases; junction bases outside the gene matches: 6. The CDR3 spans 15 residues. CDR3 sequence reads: CASSLRTGSSYEQYY. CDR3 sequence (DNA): TGTGCCAGTAGTCTTCGGACAGGGAGCTCCTACGAGCAGTACTAC.

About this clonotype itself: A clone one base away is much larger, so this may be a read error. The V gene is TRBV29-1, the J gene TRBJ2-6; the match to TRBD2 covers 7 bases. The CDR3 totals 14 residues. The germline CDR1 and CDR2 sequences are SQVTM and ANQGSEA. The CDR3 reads CSVGEGGGANVLAF. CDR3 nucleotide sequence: TGCAGCGTTGGGGAGGGCGGTGGGGCCAACGTCCTGGCTTTC.

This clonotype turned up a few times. The CDR3 bases are TGTGCCAGCAGTGAGTTAAAGAGAGGAACAGATACGCAGTATTTT. Protein: CASSELKRGTDTQYF. The chain recombines TRBV6-1 with TRBJ2-3; D not resolved. CDR3 length equals 15 residues. The V and J ends lost 3 bases and 3 bases respectively, with 13 bases between them. Germline V gives CDR1 MNHNS, CDR2 SASEGT.

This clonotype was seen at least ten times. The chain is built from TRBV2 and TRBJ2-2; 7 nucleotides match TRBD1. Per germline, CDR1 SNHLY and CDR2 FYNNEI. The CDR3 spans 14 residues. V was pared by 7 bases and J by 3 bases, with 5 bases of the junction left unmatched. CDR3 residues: CASMGQKYTGELFF. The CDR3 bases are TGTGCCAGCATGGGACAGAAATACACCGGGGAGCTGTTTTTT.

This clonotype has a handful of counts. The CDR3 protein is CASNPSAGGYEQYF. In DNA, the CDR3 is TGTGCCAGCAACCCGTCAGCGGGAGGATACGAGCAGTACTTC. The chain joins TRBV4-2 to TRBJ2-7, with TRBD2 matching over 9 bases. Germline CDR1 reads LGHNA; CDR2 reads YNFKEQ. The CDR3 spans 14 residues. V was clipped by 7 bases and J by 4 bases; unmatched bases: 8.

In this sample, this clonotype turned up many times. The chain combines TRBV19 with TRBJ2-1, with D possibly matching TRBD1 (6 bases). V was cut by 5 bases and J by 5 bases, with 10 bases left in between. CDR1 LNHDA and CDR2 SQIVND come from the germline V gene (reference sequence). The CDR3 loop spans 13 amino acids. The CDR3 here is CASSVQGNNEQFF. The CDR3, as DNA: TGTGCCAGTAGTGTACAGGGTAACAATGAGCAGTTCTTC. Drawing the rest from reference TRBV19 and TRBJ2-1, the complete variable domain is DGGITQSPKYLFRKEGQNVTLSCEQNLNHDAMYWYRQDPGQGLRLIYYSQIVNDFQKGDIAEGYSVSREKKESFPLTVTSAQKNPTAFYLCASSVQGNNEQFFGPGTRLTVL.

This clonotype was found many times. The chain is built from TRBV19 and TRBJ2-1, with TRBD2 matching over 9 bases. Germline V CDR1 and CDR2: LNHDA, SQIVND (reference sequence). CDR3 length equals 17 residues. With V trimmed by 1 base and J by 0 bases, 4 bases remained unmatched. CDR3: CASSIGLAGPSYNEQFF. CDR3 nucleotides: TGTGCCAGTAGTATAGGTCTAGCGGGGCCCTCCTACAATGAGCAGTTCTTC.

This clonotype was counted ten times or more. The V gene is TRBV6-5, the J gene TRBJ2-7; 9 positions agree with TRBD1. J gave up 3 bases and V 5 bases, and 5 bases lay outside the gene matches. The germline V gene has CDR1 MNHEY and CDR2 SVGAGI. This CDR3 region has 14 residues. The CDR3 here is CASSDGQGIYEQYF. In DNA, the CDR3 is TGTGCCAGCAGTGACGGACAGGGGATCTACGAGCAGTACTTC.

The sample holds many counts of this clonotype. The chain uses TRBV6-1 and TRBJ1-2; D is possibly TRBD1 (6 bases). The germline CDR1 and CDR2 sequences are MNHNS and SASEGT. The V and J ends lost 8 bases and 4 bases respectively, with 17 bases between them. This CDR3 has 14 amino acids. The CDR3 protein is CASFRGAGAYGYTF. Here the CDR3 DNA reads TGTGCCAGCTTTAGGGGGGCAGGGGCCTATGGCTACACCTTC.

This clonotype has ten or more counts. CDR3 in amino acids: CASSVEYSSKEGYTF. The CDR3 nucleotides are TGTGCCAGCAGTGTTGAGTACAGTTCGAAGGAGGGCTACACCTTC. This chain links TRBV6-1 with TRBJ1-2; no firm D call. The CDR3 covers 15 residues. With 4 bases removed from V and 8 bases from J, the gap between germline ends came to 20 bases. In germline, CDR1 is MNHNS, CDR2 SASEGT.

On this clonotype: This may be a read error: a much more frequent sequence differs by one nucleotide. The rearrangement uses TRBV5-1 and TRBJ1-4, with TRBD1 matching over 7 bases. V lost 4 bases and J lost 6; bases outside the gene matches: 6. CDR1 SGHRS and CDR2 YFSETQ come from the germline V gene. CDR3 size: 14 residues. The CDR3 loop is CASSPGTADEKLFF. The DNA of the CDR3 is TGCGCCAGCAGCCCGGGGACAGCTGATGAAAAACTGTTTTTT.

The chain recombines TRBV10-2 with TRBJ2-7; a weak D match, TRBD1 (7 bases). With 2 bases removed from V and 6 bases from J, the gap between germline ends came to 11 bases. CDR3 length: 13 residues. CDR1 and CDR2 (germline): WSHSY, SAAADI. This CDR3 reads CASSEHRGGEQYF. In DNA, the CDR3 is TGCGCCAGCAGTGAGCACAGGGGAGGCGAGCAGTACTTC.

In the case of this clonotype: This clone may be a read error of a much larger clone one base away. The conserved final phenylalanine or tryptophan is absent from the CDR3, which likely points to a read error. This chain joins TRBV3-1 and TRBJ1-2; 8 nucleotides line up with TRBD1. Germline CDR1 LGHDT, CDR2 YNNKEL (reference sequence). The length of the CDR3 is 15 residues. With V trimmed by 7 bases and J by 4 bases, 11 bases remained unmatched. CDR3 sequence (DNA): TGTGCCAGCATACCAAGAATTACAGGGGGCTATGGCTACACCCTC. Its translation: CASIPRITGGYGYTL.

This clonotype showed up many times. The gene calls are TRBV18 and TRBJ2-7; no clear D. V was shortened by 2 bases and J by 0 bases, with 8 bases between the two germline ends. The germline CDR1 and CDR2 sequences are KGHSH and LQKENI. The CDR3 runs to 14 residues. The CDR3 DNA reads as TGTGCCAGCTCACCAACTCAGGTCTCCTACGAGCAGTACTTC. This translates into CASSPTQVSYEQYF.